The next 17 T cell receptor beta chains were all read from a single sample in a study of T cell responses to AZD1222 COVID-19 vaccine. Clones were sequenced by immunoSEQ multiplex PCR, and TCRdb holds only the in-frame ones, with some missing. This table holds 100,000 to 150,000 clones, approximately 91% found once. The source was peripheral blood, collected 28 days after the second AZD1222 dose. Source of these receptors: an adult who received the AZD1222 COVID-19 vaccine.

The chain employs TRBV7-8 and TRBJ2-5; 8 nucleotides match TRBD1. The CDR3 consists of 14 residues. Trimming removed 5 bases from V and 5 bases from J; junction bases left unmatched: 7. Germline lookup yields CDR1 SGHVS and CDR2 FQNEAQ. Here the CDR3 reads CASSLDRGSETQYF. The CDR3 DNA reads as TGTGCCAGCAGCCTCGACAGGGGCTCGGAGACCCAGTACTTC.

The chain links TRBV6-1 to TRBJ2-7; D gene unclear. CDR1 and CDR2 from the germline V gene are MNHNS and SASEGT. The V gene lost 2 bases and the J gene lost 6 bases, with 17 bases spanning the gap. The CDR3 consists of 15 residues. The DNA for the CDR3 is TGTGCCAGCAGTGAACCCGCTTATCTAGTTTTCGAGCAGTACTTC. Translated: CASSEPAYLVFEQYF.

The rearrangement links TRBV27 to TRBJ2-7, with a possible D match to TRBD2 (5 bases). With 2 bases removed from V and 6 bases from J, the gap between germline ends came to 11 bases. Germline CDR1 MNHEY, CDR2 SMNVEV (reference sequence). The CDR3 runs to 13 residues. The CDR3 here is CASSLRGKSEQYF. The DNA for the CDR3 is TGTGCCAGCAGTTTACGGGGTAAGAGCGAGCAGTACTTC.

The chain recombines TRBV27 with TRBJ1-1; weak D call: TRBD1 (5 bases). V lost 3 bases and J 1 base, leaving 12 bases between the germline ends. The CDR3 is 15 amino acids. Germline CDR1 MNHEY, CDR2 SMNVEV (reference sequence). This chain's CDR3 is CASSLGVRGNTEAFF. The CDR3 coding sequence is TGTGCCAGCAGTTTGGGGGTACGGGGGAACACTGAAGCTTTCTTT.

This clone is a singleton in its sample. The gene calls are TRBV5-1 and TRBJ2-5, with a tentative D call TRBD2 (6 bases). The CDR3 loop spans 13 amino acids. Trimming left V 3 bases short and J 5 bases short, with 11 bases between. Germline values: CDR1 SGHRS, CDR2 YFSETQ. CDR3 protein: CASSSGERETQYF. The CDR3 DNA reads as TGCGCCAGCAGCTCGGGGGAGCGGGAGACCCAGTACTTC.

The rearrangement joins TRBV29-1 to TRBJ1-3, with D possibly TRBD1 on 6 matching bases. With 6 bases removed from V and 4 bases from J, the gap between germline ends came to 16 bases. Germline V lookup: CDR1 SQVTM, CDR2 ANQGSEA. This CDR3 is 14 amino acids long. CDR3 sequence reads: CSVLTGMGGNTIYF. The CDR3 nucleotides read TGCAGCGTCCTCACAGGGATGGGAGGAAACACCATATATTTT.

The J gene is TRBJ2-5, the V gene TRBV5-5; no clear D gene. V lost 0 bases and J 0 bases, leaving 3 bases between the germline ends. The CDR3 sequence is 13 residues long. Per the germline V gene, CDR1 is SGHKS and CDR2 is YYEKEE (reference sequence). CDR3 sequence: CASSLANQETQYF. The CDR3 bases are TGTGCCAGCAGCTTGGCCAACCAAGAGACCCAGTACTTC. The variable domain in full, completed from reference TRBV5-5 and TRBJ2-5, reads DAGVTQSPTHLIKTRGQQVTLRCSPISGHKSVSWYQQVLGQGPQFIFQYYEKEERGRGNFPDRFSARQFPNYSSELNVNALLLGDSALYLCASSLANQETQYFGPGTRLLVL.

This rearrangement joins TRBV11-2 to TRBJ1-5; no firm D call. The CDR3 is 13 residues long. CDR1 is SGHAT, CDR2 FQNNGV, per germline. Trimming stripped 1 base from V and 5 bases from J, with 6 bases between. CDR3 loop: CASSLVPDQPQHF. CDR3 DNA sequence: TGTGCCAGCAGCTTAGTCCCAGATCAGCCCCAGCATTTT.

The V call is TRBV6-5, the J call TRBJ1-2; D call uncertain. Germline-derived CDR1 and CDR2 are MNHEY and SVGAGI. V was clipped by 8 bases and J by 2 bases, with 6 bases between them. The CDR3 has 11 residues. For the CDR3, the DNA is TGTGCCAGCTACAGAAACTATGGCTACACCTTC. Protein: CASYRNYGYTF.

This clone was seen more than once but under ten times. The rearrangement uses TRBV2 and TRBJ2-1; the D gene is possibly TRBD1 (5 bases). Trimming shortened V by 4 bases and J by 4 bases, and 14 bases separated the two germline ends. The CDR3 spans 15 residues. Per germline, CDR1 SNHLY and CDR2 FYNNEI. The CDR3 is CASSAFQGAYNEQFF. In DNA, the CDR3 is TGTGCCAGCAGTGCCTTTCAGGGTGCGTACAATGAGCAGTTCTTC.

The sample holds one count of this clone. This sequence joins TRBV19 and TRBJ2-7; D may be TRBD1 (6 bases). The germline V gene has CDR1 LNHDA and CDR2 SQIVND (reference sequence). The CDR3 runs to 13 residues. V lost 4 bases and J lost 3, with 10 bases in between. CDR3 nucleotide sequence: TGTGCCAGTAGTACGGACAGTATCTACGAGCAGTACTTC. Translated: CASSTDSIYEQYF.

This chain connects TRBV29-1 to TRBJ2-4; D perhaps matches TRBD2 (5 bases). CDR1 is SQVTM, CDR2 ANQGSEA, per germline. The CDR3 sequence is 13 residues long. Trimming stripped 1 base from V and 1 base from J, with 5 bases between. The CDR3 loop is CSVEGTAKNIQYF. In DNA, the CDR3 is TGCAGCGTTGAAGGGACTGCCAAAAACATTCAGTACTTC.

The CDR3 DNA reads TGTGCCAGCATGGAGGCGGGGACGGCATACGAGCAGTACTTC. It translates to CASMEAGTAYEQYF. The chain employs TRBV6-5 and TRBJ2-7; D is possibly TRBD2 (6 bases). CDR3 length equals 14 residues. Trimming left V 7 bases short and J 4 bases short, with 17 bases between. In germline, CDR1 is MNHEY, CDR2 SVGAGI.

The CDR3 is CASSPHADTQYF. CDR3 DNA: TGTGCCAGCTCACCACATGCAGATACGCAGTATTTT. This chain uses TRBV18 with TRBJ2-3; D uncertain. CDR1 and CDR2 from the germline V gene are KGHSH and LQKENI. With 1 base removed from V and 4 bases from J, the gap between germline ends came to 3 bases. CDR3 length equals 12 residues.

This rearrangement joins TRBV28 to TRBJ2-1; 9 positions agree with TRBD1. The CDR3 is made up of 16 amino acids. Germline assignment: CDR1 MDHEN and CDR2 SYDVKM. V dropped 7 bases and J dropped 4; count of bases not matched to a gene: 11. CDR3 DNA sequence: TGTGCCAGCACCAACCCGCCGGGACAGGGTTACAATGAGCAGTTCTTC. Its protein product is CASTNPPGQGYNEQFF.

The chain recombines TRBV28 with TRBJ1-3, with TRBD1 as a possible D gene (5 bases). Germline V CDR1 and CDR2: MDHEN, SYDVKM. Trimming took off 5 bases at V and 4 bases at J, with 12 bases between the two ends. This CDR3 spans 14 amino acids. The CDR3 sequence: CASSLGVYGNTIYF. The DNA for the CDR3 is TGTGCCAGCAGTCTGGGGGTGTACGGAAACACCATATATTTT.

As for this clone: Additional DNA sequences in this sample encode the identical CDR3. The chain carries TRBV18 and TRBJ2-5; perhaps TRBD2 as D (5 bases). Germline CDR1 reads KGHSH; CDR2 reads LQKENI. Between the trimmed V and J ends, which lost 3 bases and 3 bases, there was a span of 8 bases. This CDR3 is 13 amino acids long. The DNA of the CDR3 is TGTGCCAGCTCACCGCCCGGGGAAGAGACCCAGTACTTC. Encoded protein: CASSPPGEETQYF.